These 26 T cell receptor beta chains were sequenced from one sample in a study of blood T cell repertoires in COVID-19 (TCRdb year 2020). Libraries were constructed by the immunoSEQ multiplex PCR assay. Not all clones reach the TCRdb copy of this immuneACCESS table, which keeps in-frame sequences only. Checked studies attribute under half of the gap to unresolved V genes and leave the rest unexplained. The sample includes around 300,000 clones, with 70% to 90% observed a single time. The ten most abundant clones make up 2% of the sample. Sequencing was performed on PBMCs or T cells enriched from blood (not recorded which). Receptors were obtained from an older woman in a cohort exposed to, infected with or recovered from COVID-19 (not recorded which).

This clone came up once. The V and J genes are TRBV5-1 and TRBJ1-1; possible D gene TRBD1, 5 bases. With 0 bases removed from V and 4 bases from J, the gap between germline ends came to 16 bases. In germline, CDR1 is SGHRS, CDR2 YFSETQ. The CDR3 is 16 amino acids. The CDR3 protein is CASSLVPRAKATEAFF. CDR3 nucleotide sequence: TGCGCCAGCAGCTTGGTCCCCAGGGCCAAGGCCACTGAAGCTTTCTTT.

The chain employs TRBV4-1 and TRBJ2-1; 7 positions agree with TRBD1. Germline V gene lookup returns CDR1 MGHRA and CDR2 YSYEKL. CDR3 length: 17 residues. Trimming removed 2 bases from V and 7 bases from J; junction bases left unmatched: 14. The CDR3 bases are TGCGCCAGCAGCCAACAAGAGACCAGGGGGTCTCATAATGAGCAGTTCTTC. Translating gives CASSQQETRGSHNEQFF.

The CDR3 spells CASSPTTGSLYGYTF. The CDR3 DNA reads TGCGCCAGCAGCCCGACTACAGGGAGCCTCTATGGCTACACCTTC. V is TRBV5-1 and J is TRBJ1-2; maybe TRBD1 (6 bases). CDR3 size: 15 residues. Germline-derived CDR1 and CDR2 are SGHRS and YFSETQ. V lost 4 bases and J 4 bases, leaving 17 bases between the germline ends.

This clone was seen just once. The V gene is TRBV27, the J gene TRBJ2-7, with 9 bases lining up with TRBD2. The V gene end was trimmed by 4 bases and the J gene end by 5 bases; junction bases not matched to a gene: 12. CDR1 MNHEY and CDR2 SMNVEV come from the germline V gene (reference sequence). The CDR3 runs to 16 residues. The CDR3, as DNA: TGTGCCAGCAGTTCCCCCTGGGCGGGAGGGAACAACGAGCAGTACTTC. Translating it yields CASSSPWAGGNNEQYF.

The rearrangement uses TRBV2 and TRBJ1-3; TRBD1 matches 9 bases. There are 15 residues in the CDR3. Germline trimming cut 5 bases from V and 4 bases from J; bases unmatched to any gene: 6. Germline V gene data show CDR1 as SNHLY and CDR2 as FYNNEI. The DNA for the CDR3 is TGTGCCAGCAGTATCACAGGGGGCGCGGGAAACACCATATATTTT. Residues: CASSITGGAGNTIYF.

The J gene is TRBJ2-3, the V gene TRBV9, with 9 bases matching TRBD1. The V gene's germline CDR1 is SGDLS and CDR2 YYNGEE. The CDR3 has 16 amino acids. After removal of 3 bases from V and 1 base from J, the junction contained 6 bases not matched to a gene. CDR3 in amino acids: CASSARDRGGTDTQYF. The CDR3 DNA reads TGTGCCAGCAGCGCCCGCGACAGGGGGGGCACAGATACGCAGTATTTT.

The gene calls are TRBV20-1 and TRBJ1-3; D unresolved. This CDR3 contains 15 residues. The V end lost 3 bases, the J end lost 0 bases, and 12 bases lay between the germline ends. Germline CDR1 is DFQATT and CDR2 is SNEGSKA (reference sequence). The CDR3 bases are TGCAGTGCTAGTAAGACACAGAACTCTGGAAACACCATATATTTT. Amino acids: CSASKTQNSGNTIYF.

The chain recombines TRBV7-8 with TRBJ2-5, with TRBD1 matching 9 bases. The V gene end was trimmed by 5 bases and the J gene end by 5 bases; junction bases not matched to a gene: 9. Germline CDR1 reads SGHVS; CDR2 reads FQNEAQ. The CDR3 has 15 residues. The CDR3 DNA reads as TGTGCCAGCAGCCAGCGACAGGGGGGAATTGAGACCCAGTACTTC. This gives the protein CASSQRQGGIETQYF.

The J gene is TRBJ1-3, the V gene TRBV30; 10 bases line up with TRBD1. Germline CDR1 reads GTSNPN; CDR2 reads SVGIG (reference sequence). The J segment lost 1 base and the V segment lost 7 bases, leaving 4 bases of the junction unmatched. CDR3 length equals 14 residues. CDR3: CASRQGASGNTIYF. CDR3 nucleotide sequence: TGTGCCTCCCGACAGGGGGCTTCTGGAAACACCATATATTTT.

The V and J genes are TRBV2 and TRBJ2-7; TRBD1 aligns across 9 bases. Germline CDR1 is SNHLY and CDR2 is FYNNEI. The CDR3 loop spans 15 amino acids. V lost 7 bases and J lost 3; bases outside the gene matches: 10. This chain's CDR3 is CASKKEGTGFYEQYF. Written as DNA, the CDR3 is TGTGCCAGCAAGAAAGAGGGGACAGGGTTCTACGAGCAGTACTTC.

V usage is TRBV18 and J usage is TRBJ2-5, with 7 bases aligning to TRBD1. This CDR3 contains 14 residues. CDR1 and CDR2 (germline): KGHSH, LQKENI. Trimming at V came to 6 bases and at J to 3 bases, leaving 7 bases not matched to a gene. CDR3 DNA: TGTGCCAGCTCCCCCATAACAGGGGAAGAGACCCAGTACTTC. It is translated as CASSPITGEETQYF.

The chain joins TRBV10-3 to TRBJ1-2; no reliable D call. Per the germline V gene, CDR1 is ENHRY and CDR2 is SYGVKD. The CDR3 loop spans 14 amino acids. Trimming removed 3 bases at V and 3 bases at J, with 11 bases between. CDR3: CAISEPGSDYGYTF. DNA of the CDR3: TGTGCCATCAGTGAACCGGGGAGCGACTATGGCTACACCTTC.

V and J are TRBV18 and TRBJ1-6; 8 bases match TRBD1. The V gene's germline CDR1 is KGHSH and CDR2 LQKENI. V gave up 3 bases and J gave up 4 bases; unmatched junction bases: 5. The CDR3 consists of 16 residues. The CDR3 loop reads CASSPGQGQYNSPLHF. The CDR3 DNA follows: TGTGCCAGCTCACCCGGACAGGGCCAATATAATTCACCCCTCCACTTT.

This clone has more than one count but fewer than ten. The CDR3 is CSVSRGDSSYEQYF. The CDR3 coding sequence is TGCAGCGTCTCCAGGGGCGATAGCTCCTACGAGCAGTACTTC. This chain uses TRBV29-1 with TRBJ2-7; D is perhaps TRBD1 (6 bases). Trimming cost V 6 bases and J 0 bases, with 15 bases left between them. CDR3 size: 14 residues. Germline V gives CDR1 SQVTM, CDR2 ANQGSEA.

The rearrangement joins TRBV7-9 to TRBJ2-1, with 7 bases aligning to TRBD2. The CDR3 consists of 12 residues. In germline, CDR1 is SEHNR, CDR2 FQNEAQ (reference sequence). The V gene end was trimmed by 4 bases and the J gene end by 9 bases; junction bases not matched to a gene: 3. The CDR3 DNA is TGTGCCAGCAGCTCCCTAGCGGCTGAGCAGTTCTTC. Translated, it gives CASSSLAAEQFF. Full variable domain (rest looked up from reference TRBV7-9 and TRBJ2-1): DTGVSQNPRHKITKRGQNVTFRCDPISEHNRLYWYRQTLGQGPEFLTYFQNEAQLEKSRLLSDRFSAERPKGSFSTLEIQRTEQGDSAMYLCASSSLAAEQFFGPGTRLTVL.

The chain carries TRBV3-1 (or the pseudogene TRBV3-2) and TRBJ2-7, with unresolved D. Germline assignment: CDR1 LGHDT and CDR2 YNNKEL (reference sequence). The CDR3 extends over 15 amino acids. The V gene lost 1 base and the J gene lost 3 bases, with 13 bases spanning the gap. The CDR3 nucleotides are TGTGCCAGCAGCCAAGTCGGTAGTATAATCTACGAGCAGTACTTC. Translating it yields CASSQVGSIIYEQYF.

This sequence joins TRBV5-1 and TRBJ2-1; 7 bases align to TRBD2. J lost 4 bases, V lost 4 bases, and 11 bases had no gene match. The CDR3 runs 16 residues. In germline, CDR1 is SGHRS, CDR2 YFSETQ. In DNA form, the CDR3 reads TGCGCCAGCAGCCCCCAGATGAGCGGGACGTACAATGAGCAGTTCTTC. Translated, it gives CASSPQMSGTYNEQFF.

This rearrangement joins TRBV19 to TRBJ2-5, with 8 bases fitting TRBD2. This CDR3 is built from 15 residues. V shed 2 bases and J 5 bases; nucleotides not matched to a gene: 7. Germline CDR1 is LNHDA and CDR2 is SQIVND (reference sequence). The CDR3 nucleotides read TGTGCCAGTAGTATATCCGGCGGGAGGAGCGAGACCCAGTACTTC. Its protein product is CASSISGGRSETQYF. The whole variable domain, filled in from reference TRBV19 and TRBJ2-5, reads DGGITQSPKYLFRKEGQNVTLSCEQNLNHDAMYWYRQDPGQGLRLIYYSQIVNDFQKGDIAEGYSVSREKKESFPLTVTSAQKNPTAFYLCASSISGGRSETQYFGPGTRLLVL.

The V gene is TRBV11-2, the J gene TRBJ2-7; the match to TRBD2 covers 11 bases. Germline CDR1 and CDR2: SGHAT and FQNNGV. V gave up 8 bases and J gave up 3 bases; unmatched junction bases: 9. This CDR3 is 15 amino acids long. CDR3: CASQGSSGRGYEQYF. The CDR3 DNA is TGTGCCAGCCAGGGAAGTAGCGGGAGGGGCTACGAGCAGTACTTC.

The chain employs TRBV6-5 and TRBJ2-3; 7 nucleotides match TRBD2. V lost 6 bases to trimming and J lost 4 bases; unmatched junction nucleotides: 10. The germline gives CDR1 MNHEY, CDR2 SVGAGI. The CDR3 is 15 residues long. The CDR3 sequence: CASSPGTKIPDTQYF. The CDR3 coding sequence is TGTGCCAGCAGCCCCGGGACTAAGATCCCAGATACGCAGTATTTT.

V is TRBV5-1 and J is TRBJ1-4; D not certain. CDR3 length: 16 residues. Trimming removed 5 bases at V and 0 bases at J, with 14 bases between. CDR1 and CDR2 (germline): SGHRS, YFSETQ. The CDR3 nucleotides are TGCGCCAGCAGTCGCGCGAATTTTGCAACTAATGAAAAACTGTTTTTT. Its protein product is CASSRANFATNEKLFF.

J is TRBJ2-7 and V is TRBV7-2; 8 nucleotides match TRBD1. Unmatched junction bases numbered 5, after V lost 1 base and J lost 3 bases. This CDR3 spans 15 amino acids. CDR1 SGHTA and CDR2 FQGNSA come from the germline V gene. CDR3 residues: CASSLGRGQGYEQYF. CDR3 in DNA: TGTGCCAGCAGCTTAGGCAGGGGGCAAGGCTACGAGCAGTACTTC.

CDR3 protein: CASSRGSQETQYF. In nucleotides, the CDR3 is TGTGCCAGCTCACGGGGCAGCCAAGAGACCCAGTACTTC. J is TRBJ2-5 and V is TRBV18; weak D call: TRBD1 (5 bases). Germline V CDR1 and CDR2: KGHSH, LQKENI. The CDR3 is 13 amino acids. Trimming left V 4 bases short and J 1 base short, with 7 bases between.

CDR3 sequence reads: CASSFGGNTEAFF. CDR3 coding DNA: TGTGCCAGCAGCTTTGGAGGGAACACTGAAGCTTTCTTT. The rearrangement joins TRBV5-6 to TRBJ1-1; D call uncertain. The CDR3 loop spans 13 amino acids. Germline V CDR1 and CDR2: SGHDT, YYEEEE. Between the trimmed V and J ends, which lost 2 bases and 1 base, there was a span of 6 bases.

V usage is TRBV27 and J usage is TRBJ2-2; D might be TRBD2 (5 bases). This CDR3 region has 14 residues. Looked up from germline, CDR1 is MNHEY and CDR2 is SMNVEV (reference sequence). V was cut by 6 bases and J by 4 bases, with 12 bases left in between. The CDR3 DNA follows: TGTGCCAGCAGCCGGGGTTGGAGCACCGGGGAGCTGTTTTTT. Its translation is CASSRGWSTGELFF.

Here the CDR3 reads CASSHPGTGGNTIYF. Written as DNA, the CDR3 is TGTGCCAGCAGCCATCCCGGGACAGGGGGAAACACCATATATTTT. The rearrangement uses TRBV3-1 (or the pseudogene TRBV3-2) and TRBJ1-3; 9 bases map to TRBD1. The CDR3 spans 15 residues. From germline, CDR1 is LGHDT and CDR2 YNNKEL (reference sequence). V gave up 3 bases and J gave up 4 bases; unmatched junction bases: 4.